The T cell receptor beta chain under discussion was sequenced for a study of glioma-infiltrating T cells after dendritic cell vaccination. For the study at large: Dendritic cell vaccination trial patients had either newly diagnosed or recurrent glioblastoma.

Trimming cost V 6 bases and J 2 bases; bases outside gene matches: 7. The CDR3 loop spans 15 amino acids. Germline V lookup: CDR1 MRHNA, CDR2 SNTAGT. Regarding this clone: The antigen remains unidentified.

As for time point: after dendritic cell vaccination, including at tumor progression/relapse. TCRB CDR3 was amplified from 2 ug genomic DNA or less. Using immunoSEQ multiplex PCR, the repertoire was profiled, and TCRdb retains in-frame clones only, with some absent. The table records 20,000 to 30,000 clones, around 92% of them present only once. Findings and caveats of the study: Higher pretreatment TIL content predicted longer progression-free time and survival.

V and J are TRBV6-4 and TRBJ2-1; TRBD2 agrees at 7 bases. Sequencing was performed on blood, taken after dendritic cell vaccination. This receptor was taken from a human donor with glioblastoma. The CDR3 region is CASSLSGAAYNEQFF. Written as DNA, the CDR3 is TGTGCCAGCAGCTTAAGCGGGGCAGCCTACAATGAGCAGTTCTTC.